A single sample gave rise to the 19 T cell receptor beta chains below, sequenced in a study of blood T cell repertoires in COVID-19. Profiling relied on immunoSEQ multiplex PCR, and the TCRdb table lists in-frame clones only, not all of them. The profile shows roughly 300,000 clones, 75% to 90% of them singletons. Sequencing used PBMCs or T cells enriched from blood (not recorded which). The source is a woman aged 45-65 years who had recovered from COVID-19.

The chain carries TRBV7-2 and TRBJ2-5; possibly TRBD1 for D (6 bases). The germline V gene encodes CDR1 SGHTA and CDR2 FQGNSA. The CDR3 runs 15 residues. The germline V and J ends were trimmed by 3 bases and 2 bases, with 13 bases remaining between them. The CDR3 DNA reads as TGTGCCAGCAGCTTTCAGCTAGACAGGCAAGAGACCCAGTACTTC. Translated: CASSFQLDRQETQYF.

The rearrangement joins TRBV11-2 to TRBJ2-1, with 12 bases identical to TRBD2. Germline trimming cut 5 bases from V and 9 bases from J; bases unmatched to any gene: 5. In germline, CDR1 is SGHAT, CDR2 FQNNGV. The CDR3 consists of 14 residues. As DNA, the CDR3 is TGTGCCAGCAGCCTAGGACTAGCGGGATTTGAGCAGTTCTTC. This encodes CASSLGLAGFEQFF. The whole variable domain, filled in from reference TRBV11-2 and TRBJ2-1, reads EAGVAQSPRYKIIEKRQSVAFWCNPISGHATLYWYQQILGQGPKLLIQFQNNGVVDDSQLPKDRFSAERLKGVDSTLKIQPAKLEDSAVYLCASSLGLAGFEQFFGPGTRLTVL.

This chain joins TRBV7-9 and TRBJ1-6; D gene uncertain. Trimming removed 5 bases at V and 10 bases at J, with 15 bases between. The germline V gene has CDR1 SEHNR and CDR2 FQNEAQ (reference sequence). This CDR3 spans 14 amino acids. CDR3 nucleotides: TGTGCCAGCAGCCCGGCCCTCGAGGGCTCACCCCTCCACTTT. This gives the protein CASSPALEGSPLHF.

This clone occurred a few times. The chain combines TRBV29-1 with TRBJ2-5; a possible D gene is TRBD2 (6 bases). This CDR3 region has 12 residues. Germline lookup yields CDR1 SQVTM and CDR2 ANQGSEA. The germline V and J ends were trimmed by 3 bases and 3 bases, with 8 bases remaining between them. The CDR3 nucleotides are TGCAGCGTTGACCCGGGGGAAGAGACCCAGTACTTC. This gives the protein CSVDPGEETQYF.

The chain links TRBV6-5 to TRBJ1-1, with a tentative D call TRBD1 (6 bases). This CDR3 is built from 13 residues. With 6 bases removed from V and 8 bases from J, the gap between germline ends came to 16 bases. Looked up from germline, CDR1 is MNHEY and CDR2 is SVGAGI. CDR3 sequence: CASSHLPGQEAFF. The CDR3 nucleotides are TGTGCCAGCAGCCATCTCCCCGGACAGGAAGCTTTCTTT.

The sample holds a few counts of this clone. This chain uses TRBV3-1 (or the pseudogene TRBV3-2) with TRBJ1-3; maybe TRBD1 (5 bases). The germline V gene encodes CDR1 LGHDT and CDR2 YNNKEL (reference sequence). The length of the CDR3 is 15 residues. V was clipped by 4 bases and J by 7 bases, with 17 bases between them. Here the CDR3 DNA reads TGTGCCAGCAGCCTTCCAGTATCAACAGGCAACACCATATATTTT. Translation: CASSLPVSTGNTIYF.

This clone was seen only a few times. The chain uses TRBV11-3 and TRBJ2-2; D might be TRBD2 (6 bases). V lost 6 bases and J lost 0, with 11 bases in between. The CDR3 totals 15 residues. Per germline, CDR1 SGHNT and CDR2 YENEEA. The CDR3, as DNA: TGTGCCAGCAGAACGGGACTTTCGAACACCGGGGAGCTGTTTTTT. This sequence encodes CASRTGLSNTGELFF. Combining the CDR3 with reference TRBV11-3 and TRBJ2-2 gives the whole variable domain EAGVVQSPRYKIIEKKQPVAFWCNPISGHNTLYWYLQNLGQGPELLIRYENEEAVDDSQLPKDRFSAERLKGVDSTLKIQPAELGDSAVYLCASRTGLSNTGELFFGEGSRLTVL.

The chain links TRBV28 to TRBJ1-2; D perhaps matches TRBD1 (5 bases). The V gene lost 4 bases and the J gene lost 5 bases, with 11 bases spanning the gap. The germline CDR1 and CDR2 sequences are MDHEN and SYDVKM. The CDR3 contains 13 residues. CDR3 bases: TGTGCCAGCAGTTCGGGGGGGAGTTATGGCTACACCTTC. Amino acids: CASSSGGSYGYTF.

The chain uses TRBV3-1 (or the pseudogene TRBV3-2) and TRBJ1-1; D is undetermined. V lost 4 bases, J lost 2 bases, and 17 bases lay in between. CDR1 and CDR2 from the germline V gene are LGHDT and YNNKEL (reference sequence). This CDR3 is built from 16 residues. The CDR3: CASSLSFSTVNTEAFF. CDR3 sequence (DNA): TGTGCCAGCAGCCTTTCTTTTTCGACTGTAAACACTGAAGCTTTCTTT.

The chain couples TRBV7-9 to TRBJ1-1, with D possibly TRBD1 on 6 matching bases. The CDR3 consists of 14 residues. The V and J ends lost 1 base and 7 bases respectively, with 13 bases between them. CDR1 and CDR2 from the germline V gene are SEHNR and FQNEAQ (reference sequence). Here the CDR3 reads CASSLGTAHGEAFF. The CDR3 nucleotides are TGTGCCAGCAGCTTAGGGACAGCCCATGGTGAAGCTTTCTTT. Together with reference TRBV7-9 and TRBJ1-1, the CDR3 gives the full variable domain: DTGVSQNPRHKITKRGQNVTFRCDPISEHNRLYWYRQTLGQGPEFLTYFQNEAQLEKSRLLSDRFSAERPKGSFSTLEIQRTEQGDSAMYLCASSLGTAHGEAFFGQGTRLTVV.

The chain recombines TRBV18 with TRBJ2-7; no definite D call. This CDR3 is 14 amino acids long. Trimming cost V 0 bases and J 6 bases, with 12 bases left between them. Germline V gives CDR1 KGHSH, CDR2 LQKENI. CDR3 region: CASSPPQQQTEQYF. Here the CDR3 DNA reads TGTGCCAGCTCACCACCGCAACAGCAGACCGAGCAGTACTTC. Together with reference TRBV18 and TRBJ2-7, the CDR3 gives the full variable domain: NAGVMQNPRHLVRRRGQEARLRCSPMKGHSHVYWYRQLPEEGLKFMVYLQKENIIDESGMPKERFSAEFPKEGPSILRIQQVVRGDSAAYFCASSPPQQQTEQYFGPGTRLTVT.

V usage is TRBV19 and J usage is TRBJ2-4; 10 bases align to TRBD2. CDR3 length equals 15 residues. Germline CDR1 is LNHDA and CDR2 is SQIVND (reference sequence). V was clipped by 5 bases and J by 2 bases; unmatched bases: 3. CDR3 nucleotides: TGTGCCAGTAGTTCGGGACTAGCGACCAAAAACATTCAGTACTTC. Encoded protein: CASSSGLATKNIQYF.

The chain joins TRBV20-1 to TRBJ2-2; D might be TRBD2 (5 bases). The CDR3 is made up of 11 amino acids. The V and J ends lost 5 bases and 10 bases respectively, with 11 bases between them. Germline V CDR1 and CDR2: DFQATT, SNEGSKA (reference sequence). CDR3 residues: CSAELDKELFF. In DNA, the CDR3 is TGCAGTGCTGAACTAGATAAGGAGCTGTTTTTT.

The chain couples TRBV3-1 (or the pseudogene TRBV3-2) to TRBJ2-7; perhaps TRBD2 as D (5 bases). Germline CDR1 LGHDT, CDR2 YNNKEL (reference sequence). CDR3 length equals 13 residues. V lost 4 bases and J lost 8, with 15 bases in between. The CDR3 bases are TGTGCCAGCAGCCCCCGGAGGCCCTTGAAGCAGTACTTC. Translated: CASSPRRPLKQYF.

The rearrangement joins TRBV28 to TRBJ2-7; TRBD1 might be the D (6 bases). CDR1 is MDHEN, CDR2 SYDVKM, per germline. CDR3 length equals 13 residues. The V and J ends lost 7 bases and 2 bases respectively, with 12 bases between them. Here the CDR3 reads CASTRTAPYEQYF. The CDR3 DNA sequence: TGTGCCAGCACAAGGACAGCTCCCTACGAGCAGTACTTC.

The genes are TRBV5-4 and TRBJ2-5; 13 positions match TRBD2. The CDR3 is 18 residues long. The J segment lost 5 bases and the V segment lost 4 bases, leaving 14 bases of the junction unmatched. Germline V lookup: CDR1 SGHNT, CDR2 YYREEE (reference sequence). CDR3 coding DNA: TGTGCCAGCAGCGTTCCTAACTTACTAGCGGGGGGGCTCGAGACCCAGTACTTC. Translated: CASSVPNLLAGGLETQYF.

The V and J genes are TRBV18 and TRBJ1-2; 8 bases map to TRBD1. The J segment lost 5 bases and the V segment lost 2 bases, leaving 10 bases of the junction unmatched. Per germline, CDR1 KGHSH and CDR2 LQKENI. CDR3 length equals 16 residues. This CDR3 reads CASSPVTGAGGYGYTF. The CDR3, as DNA: TGTGCCAGCTCACCAGTGACAGGGGCTGGAGGATATGGCTACACCTTC.

In its sample, this clone was seen a few times. This chain uses TRBV7-9 with TRBJ1-6, with TRBD1 matching 10 bases. The germline gives CDR1 SEHNR, CDR2 FQNEAQ (reference sequence). This CDR3 spans 15 amino acids. V lost 5 bases and J lost 5; bases outside the gene matches: 3. The CDR3 reads CASSPGTGDNSPLHF. DNA of the CDR3: TGTGCCAGCAGCCCCGGGACAGGGGATAATTCACCCCTCCACTTT.

V gene TRBV29-1 combines with J gene TRBJ1-1; maybe TRBD1 (5 bases). V lost 7 bases, J lost 0 bases, and 9 bases lay in between. The V gene's germline CDR1 is SQVTM and CDR2 ANQGSEA. This CDR3 has 12 residues. The CDR3 DNA reads as TGCAGCGCCGGGGGGTTGAACACTGAAGCTTTCTTT. It translates to CSAGGLNTEAFF.